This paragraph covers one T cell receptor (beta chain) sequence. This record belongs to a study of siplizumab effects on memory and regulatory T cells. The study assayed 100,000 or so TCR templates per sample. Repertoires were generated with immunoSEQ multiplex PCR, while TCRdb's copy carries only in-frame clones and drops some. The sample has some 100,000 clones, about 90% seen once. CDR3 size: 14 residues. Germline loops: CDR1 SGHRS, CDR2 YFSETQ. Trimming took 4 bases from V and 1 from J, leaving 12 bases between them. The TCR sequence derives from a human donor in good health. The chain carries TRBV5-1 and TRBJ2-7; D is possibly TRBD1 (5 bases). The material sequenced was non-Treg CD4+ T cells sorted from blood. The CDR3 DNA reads TGCGCCAGCAGCCAAGACAGAGTATCCTACGAGCAGTACTTC. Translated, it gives CASSQDRVSYEQYF.